This T cell receptor (beta chain) appears in the sequencing data of a study of cytomegalovirus exposure and HLA in healthy donors. The repertoire was sequenced with immunoSEQ multiplex PCR; TCRdb's copy has only in-frame clones and lacks some. There are some 170,000 clones in the sample; about nine tenths occur only once, and roughly 5.8% lies in the top ten. The V gene lost 11 bases and the J gene lost 1 base, with 14 bases spanning the gap. CDR1 SNHLY and CDR2 FYNNEI come from the germline V gene. This CDR3 contains 14 residues. The TCR was taken from a woman aged 30 to 39 in good health and CMV-seronegative. Sequences were obtained from PBMCs. V and J are TRBV2 and TRBJ2-2; D might be TRBD1 (5 bases). CDR3: CAQHVGQNTGELFF. In nucleotides, the CDR3 is TGTGCCCAGCACGTCGGACAGAACACCGGGGAGCTGTTTTTT.